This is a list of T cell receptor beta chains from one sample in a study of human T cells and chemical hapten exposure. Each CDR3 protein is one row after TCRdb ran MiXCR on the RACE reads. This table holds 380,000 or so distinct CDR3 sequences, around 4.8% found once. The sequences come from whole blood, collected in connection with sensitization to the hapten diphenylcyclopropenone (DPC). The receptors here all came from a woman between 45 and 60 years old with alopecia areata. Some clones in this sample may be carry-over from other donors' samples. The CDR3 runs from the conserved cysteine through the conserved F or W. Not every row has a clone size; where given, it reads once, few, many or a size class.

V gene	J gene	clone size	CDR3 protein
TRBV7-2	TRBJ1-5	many	CASSSGLDWQPQHF
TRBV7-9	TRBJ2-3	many	CASSPGTHTDTQYF
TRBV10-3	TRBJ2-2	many	CAISESGQGATTGELFF
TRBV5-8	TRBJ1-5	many	CASSFVTGAGNQPQHF
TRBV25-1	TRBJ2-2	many	CASGVGEVGELFF
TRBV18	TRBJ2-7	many	CASFDGQAIINGRISYEQYF
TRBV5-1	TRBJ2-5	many	CASSLTGGPRETQYF
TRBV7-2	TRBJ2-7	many	CASSGGPASYEQYF
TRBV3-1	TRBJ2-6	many	CASSQVTGTIGANVLTF
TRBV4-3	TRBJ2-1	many	CASSQDLAGSYNEQFF
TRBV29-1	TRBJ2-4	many	CSVEGGPNIQYF
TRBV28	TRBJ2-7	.	CASSSQGTGAYEQYF
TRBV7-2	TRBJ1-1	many	CASSLATGPTEAFF
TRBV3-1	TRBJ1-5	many	CASSPGTVRNQPQHF
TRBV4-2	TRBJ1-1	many	CASSQGGESTEAFF
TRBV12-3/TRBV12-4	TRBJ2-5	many	CASSLAAEETQYF
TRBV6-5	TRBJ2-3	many	CASSHTGVRVDTQYF
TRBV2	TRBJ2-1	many	CASNPTGDSYNEQFF
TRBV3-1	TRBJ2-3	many	CASSQLGTDTQYF
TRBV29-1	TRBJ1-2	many	CSVVPGYTF
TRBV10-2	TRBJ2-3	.	CASKDRGEADTQYF
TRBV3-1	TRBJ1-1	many	CASSPSDSLNTEAFF
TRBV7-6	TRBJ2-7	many	CASSGGQNYEQYF
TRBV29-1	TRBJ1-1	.	CSVGGAATEAFF
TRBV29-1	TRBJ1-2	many	CSVEKQGAGGYTF
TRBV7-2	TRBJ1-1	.	CASSRMGPGAEAFF
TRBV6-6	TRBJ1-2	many	CASRAHQGKGEYGYTF
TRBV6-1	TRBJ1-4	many	CASSLSRGVGEKLFF
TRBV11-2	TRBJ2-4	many	CASSPTDRLAKNIQYF
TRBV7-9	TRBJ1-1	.	CASSFYSAHEAFF
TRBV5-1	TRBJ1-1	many	CASSLGGANTEAFF
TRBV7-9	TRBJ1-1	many	CASSSSDREGPWDTEAFF
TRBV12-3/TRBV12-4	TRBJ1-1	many	CASRRTGGGGTEAFF
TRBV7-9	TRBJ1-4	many	CASSLGGQGYEKLFF
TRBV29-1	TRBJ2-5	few	CSVVGDQETQYF
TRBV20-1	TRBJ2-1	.	CSARDWTERGNEQFF
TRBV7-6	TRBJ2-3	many	CASSLGESRDADTQYF
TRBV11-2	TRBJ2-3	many	CASSLDPGAKLATQYF
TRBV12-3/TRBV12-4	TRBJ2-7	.	CASQVNGGRSSQYF
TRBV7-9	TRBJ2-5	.	CASSFLGQNQETQYF
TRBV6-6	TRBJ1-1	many	CASSSMKGTEAFF
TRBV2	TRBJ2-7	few	CASSEGDFYEQYF
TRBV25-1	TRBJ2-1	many	CASTDGLAGLSSYNEQFF
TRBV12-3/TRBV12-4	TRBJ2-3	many	CASSWVADTQYF
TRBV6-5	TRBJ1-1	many	CASSYQGLTEAFF